A selection of T cell receptor beta chains follows, all from one sample in a study of blood T cell repertoires in COVID-19. Profiled with immunoSEQ multiplex PCR; TCRdb holds only in-frame clones, not every one. The profile shows approximately 130,000 clones, about four fifths of them singletons. Sequencing was done on a sample of PBMCs or T cells enriched from blood (not recorded which). The receptors stem from a man aged 30-40 years who had recovered from COVID-19. Each CDR3 is given with its conserved first and last residue. The D gene is left open where the match is weak. Expanded clones get a size class; other rows say once, few or many, or leave the size out.

v_call	j_call	cdr3_length	clone_size	d_call	cdr3_aa	cdr3_nt
TRBV7-2	TRBJ1-5	15	once	TRBD1	CASSLQGAGNQPQHF	TGTGCCAGCAGCTTACAGGGGGCGGGCAATCAGCCCCAGCATTTT
TRBV21-1	TRBJ1-2	18	once	-	CASSKVRPGGLHNYGYTF	TGTGCCAGCAGCAAAGTCAGGCCAGGGGGTTTGCATAACTATGGCTACACCTTC
TRBV18	TRBJ1-1	15	few	TRBD1	CASSLNQGAATEAFF	TGTGCCAGCTCACTCAACCAGGGGGCGGCCACTGAAGCTTTCTTT
TRBV10-3	TRBJ1-5	13	-	-	CAIRMDTDQPQHF	TGTGCCATCAGGATGGACACTGATCAGCCCCAGCATTTT
TRBV19	TRBJ1-5	15	-	-	CASSTGGYGNQPQHF	TGTGCCAGTAGTACGGGGGGCTACGGCAATCAGCCCCAGCATTTT
TRBV12-3/TRBV12-4	TRBJ1-2	13	few	TRBD1	CASSLDRGNGYTF	TGTGCCAGCAGTCTGGACAGGGGTAACGGCTACACCTTC
TRBV7-2	TRBJ1-2	15	-	-	CASSLAGWRSEGYTF	TGTGCCAGCAGCTTAGCGGGTTGGCGGTCTGAGGGCTACACCTTC
TRBV25-1	TRBJ2-7	15	few	-	CASSERGRPSGEQYF	TGTGCCAGCAGTGAAAGGGGCAGGCCCTCTGGGGAGCAGTACTTC
TRBV5-1	TRBJ2-7	15	few	-	CASTPQGGGTYEQYF	TGCGCCAGCACCCCTCAAGGGGGCGGGACCTACGAGCAGTACTTC
TRBV9	TRBJ2-3	14	-	-	CASSAGHPSDTQYF	TGTGCCAGCAGCGCGGGACACCCCTCGGATACGCAGTATTTT
TRBV10-3	TRBJ1-6	17	-	TRBD1	CAISRDSVGSYNSPLHF	TGTGCCATCAGCCGGGACAGTGTAGGTTCCTATAATTCACCCCTCCACTTT
TRBV25-1	TRBJ1-3	16	-	-	CASSDLSAGSGNTIYF	TGTGCCAGCAGTGACTTAAGCGCGGGGTCTGGAAACACCATATATTTT
TRBV5-1	TRBJ1-1	15	-	-	CASSLWGETDTEAFF	TGCGCCAGCAGCTTGTGGGGGGAGACGGACACTGAAGCTTTCTTT
TRBV29-1	TRBJ2-3	14	-	TRBD1	CSATDRGKTDTQYF	TGCAGCGCTACGGACAGGGGCAAGACAGATACGCAGTATTTT
TRBV5-6	TRBJ2-7	14	-	TRBD1	CASSLTGVSYEQYF	TGTGCCAGCAGCTTGACAGGGGTCTCCTACGAGCAGTACTTC
TRBV2	TRBJ1-5	13	-	TRBD1	CASGGQANQPQHF	TGTGCCAGCGGAGGACAGGCTAATCAGCCCCAGCATTTT
TRBV2	TRBJ1-1	13	-	-	CASKGDMNTEAFF	TGTGCCAGCAAGGGGGACATGAACACTGAAGCTTTCTTT
TRBV5-1	TRBJ2-5	16	-	-	CASTGAPTGEQETQYF	TGCGCCAGCACCGGAGCCCCGACAGGCGAACAAGAGACCCAGTACTTC
TRBV2	TRBJ1-2	13	once	-	CASSDRGNYGYTF	TGTGCCAGCAGTGACAGGGGCAACTATGGCTACACCTTC
TRBV2	TRBJ2-7	14	-	TRBD1	CASSESTGTGEQYF	TGTGCCAGCAGTGAGTCGACAGGGACGGGTGAGCAGTACTTC
TRBV2	TRBJ1-1	13	-	TRBD1	CARGTGGSTEAFF	TGTGCCAGAGGGACAGGGGGGTCCACTGAAGCTTTCTTT
TRBV11-2	TRBJ2-1	17	once	TRBD1	CASSFNPGTGGSNEQFF	TGTGCCAGCAGCTTTAATCCCGGGACAGGGGGCTCAAATGAGCAGTTCTTC
TRBV30	TRBJ2-7	15	-	-	CAWSARGGASYEQYF	TGTGCCTGGAGTGCCAGGGGAGGGGCCTCTTACGAGCAGTACTTC
TRBV6-1	TRBJ2-3	16	once	TRBD2	CASSEVLAGSTDTQYF	TGTGCCAGCAGTGAAGTCCTAGCGGGAAGCACAGATACGCAGTATTTT
TRBV10-3	TRBJ1-2	16	-	TRBD1	CAIRGTGEVSYYGYTF	TGTGCCATCAGGGGGACAGGGGAAGTTTCTTACTATGGCTACACCTTC
TRBV15	TRBJ1-2	14	once	-	CATSRGGGIYGYTF	TGTGCCACCAGCAGAGGTGGGGGGATCTATGGCTACACCTTC
TRBV20-1	TRBJ2-1	15	-	TRBD2	CSASKLAGEVNEQFF	TGCAGTGCTAGTAAACTAGCGGGAGAAGTCAATGAGCAGTTCTTC
TRBV10-3	TRBJ2-3	15	-	TRBD2	CAIRETSESTDTQYF	TGTGCCATCAGAGAGACTAGCGAGAGCACAGATACGCAGTATTTT